These 8 T cell receptor beta chains share one sample of origin, sequenced in a study of cytomegalovirus exposure and HLA in healthy donors. Researchers ran the PCR with 60 Vbeta and 13 Jbeta primers. Produced via immunoSEQ multiplex PCR; TCRdb's table is partial and in-frame only. The sample includes some 97,000 clones, roughly 83% of them seen just once. Sequencing was performed on PBMCs. Receptors originate from a female donor in good health and CMV-seropositive.

The chain joins TRBV29-1 to TRBJ1-4; 8 nucleotides align to TRBD1. The CDR3 runs to 14 residues. Germline CDR1 is SQVTM and CDR2 is ANQGSEA. The V and J ends lost 6 bases and 7 bases, in that order; junction bases with no gene match: 10. The CDR3 region is CSVRRQGSSEKLFF. CDR3 sequence (DNA): TGCAGCGTCAGGAGACAGGGGTCTTCTGAAAAACTGTTTTTT.

The chain links TRBV5-5 to TRBJ1-6, with 7 bases that match TRBD1. Trimming removed 2 bases from V and 7 bases from J; junction bases left unmatched: 3. The CDR3 contains 14 residues. Per germline, CDR1 SGHKS and CDR2 YYEKEE (reference sequence). CDR3 in amino acids: CASSFRDRNSPLHF. Written as DNA, the CDR3 is TGTGCCAGCAGCTTCCGGGACAGAAATTCACCCCTCCACTTT.

The chain links TRBV23-1 to TRBJ1-5; tentatively, D is TRBD1 (5 bases). TRBV23-1 is sorted into the ORF group, with uncertain function. The length of the CDR3 is 18 residues. The chain's CDR3 is CATQAGVGSPAERQPQHF. CDR3 DNA: TGCGCGACTCAAGCGGGGGTGGGTAGCCCCGCGGAACGACAGCCCCAGCATTTT.

The CDR3 sequence: CASSDRPAGEAQYF. For the CDR3, the DNA is TGTGCCAGCAGCGACCGACCCGCCGGGGAGGCGCAGTATTTT. This sequence joins TRBV11-2 and TRBJ2-3, with D possibly being TRBD2 (6 bases). CDR1 and CDR2 from the germline V gene are SGHAT and FQNNGV. The V end lost 5 bases, the J end lost 10 bases, and 19 bases lay between the germline ends. The CDR3 has 14 amino acids.

The chain recombines TRBV19 with TRBJ2-7; tentatively, D is TRBD2 (6 bases). The CDR3 sequence is 14 residues long. In germline, CDR1 is LNHDA, CDR2 SQIVND (reference sequence). Trimming stripped 3 bases from V and 2 bases from J, with 11 bases between. The CDR3 nucleotides are TGTGCCAGTAGTATCGACGGGGGTGCCTACGAGCAGTACTTC. This sequence encodes CASSIDGGAYEQYF.

The chain couples TRBV19 to TRBJ2-7; TRBD1 matches at 9 bases. CDR3 length: 14 amino acids. Germline loops: CDR1 LNHDA, CDR2 SQIVND (reference sequence). V shed 4 bases and J 5 bases; nucleotides not matched to a gene: 6. The CDR3 DNA is TGTGCCAGTAGTACACTACAGGGGGCGGACGAGCAGTACTTC. Protein product: CASSTLQGADEQYF.

The chain carries TRBV6-5 and TRBJ2-2; 8 bases agree with TRBD2. Unmatched junction bases numbered 4, after V lost 6 bases and J lost 4 bases. Per the germline V gene, CDR1 is MNHEY and CDR2 is SVGAGI. The CDR3 loop spans 14 amino acids. For the CDR3, the DNA is TGTGCCAGCAGCTTTCGGGGGGGCACCGGGGAGCTGTTTTTT. This encodes CASSFRGGTGELFF.

The chain carries TRBV5-4 and TRBJ2-1, with a weak D call TRBD2 (5 bases). This CDR3 spans 15 amino acids. The V end was cut by 4 bases, the J end by 5 bases, with 16 bases between. Per germline, CDR1 SGHNT and CDR2 YYREEE (reference sequence). CDR3 sequence reads: CASSLDYPANNEQFF. DNA for the CDR3: TGTGCCAGCAGCCTCGACTATCCCGCGAACAATGAGCAGTTCTTC.